The 21 T cell receptor beta chains below all came from one sample that was sequenced in a study of T cells in Graves' hyperthyroidism and ophthalmopathy. There were TCR beta CDR3 regions amplified from RNA transcripts. Primed by the HTBI set, a first-round RT-PCR was run on the TCR CDR3. From the multiplex PCR reads, TCRdb called clonotypes with MiXCR, one entry per CDR3 protein. The sample holds under 400,000 distinct CDR3 sequences, roughly 14% seen once. Sequencing was performed on blood. These receptors were taken from a woman aged 55-70 years with Graves' hyperthyroidism.

At least ten counts were recorded for this clonotype. This chain uses TRBV11-2 with TRBJ1-2, with 7 bases fitting TRBD1. The CDR3 contains 14 residues. Trimming took 5 bases from V and 2 from J; bases not matched to a gene: 5. Germline CDR1 SGHAT, CDR2 FQNNGV. The CDR3 is CASSQTGTNYGYTF. Written as DNA, the CDR3 is TGTGCCAGCAGCCAGACAGGGACGAACTATGGCTACACCTTC.

Remarks on this clonotype: A much larger clone sits a single nucleotide away, making a read error possible. This likely comes from a read error, as the CDR3 has no conserved phenylalanine or tryptophan at its end. The chain combines TRBV12-3 or TRBV12-4 with TRBJ2-1; the D gene is possibly TRBD2 (6 bases). This CDR3 has 15 amino acids. V lost 7 bases to trimming and J lost 0 bases, with 13 bases between them. DNA for the CDR3: TGTGCCAGCAAGAATGGGCGGGACTCCTACAATGAGCAGTTCCTC. Protein sequence: CASKNGRDSYNEQFL.

In the case of this clonotype: Because it lacks the conserved phenylalanine or tryptophan at the end, this CDR3 is likely a read error. V usage is TRBV19 and J usage is TRBJ2-2; the match to TRBD2 covers 10 bases. Germline CDR1 and CDR2: LNHDA and SQIVND (reference sequence). The CDR3 extends over 21 amino acids. J lost 5 bases, V lost 0 bases, and 18 bases had no gene match. The CDR3 DNA follows: TGTGCCAGTAGTATAGATGGGTCGCGGAGGGCTAGCGGGAGATTGACCGGGGAGCTGTTTTCT. As protein: CASSIDGSRRASGRLTGELFS.

The J gene is TRBJ2-2, the V gene TRBV29-1; a possible D gene is TRBD1 (5 bases). This CDR3 contains 14 residues. V was clipped by 2 bases and J by 1 base, with 8 bases between them. Germline V gene data show CDR1 as SQVTM and CDR2 as ANQGSEA. The CDR3 bases are TGCAGCGTTGAAAAACAGGTGAACACCGGGGAGCTGTTTTTT. Amino acids: CSVEKQVNTGELFF.

The table lists this clonotype with many counts. The chain couples TRBV20-1 to TRBJ2-1; 8 positions match TRBD2. Trimming removed 5 bases from V and 0 bases from J; junction bases left unmatched: 9. The CDR3 extends over 16 amino acids. Germline CDR1 is DFQATT and CDR2 is SNEGSKA (reference sequence). CDR3: CSASAFSGSSYNEQFF. The CDR3 DNA reads TGCAGTGCTTCCGCCTTCAGCGGGAGCTCCTACAATGAGCAGTTCTTC.

This clonotype showed up many times. The chain carries TRBV20-1 and TRBJ2-7; 9 nucleotides align to TRBD2. With 3 bases clipped from V and 5 bases from J, the junction kept 8 bases outside the gene matches. Germline V gene data show CDR1 as DFQATT and CDR2 as SNEGSKA (reference sequence). This CDR3 region has 14 residues. The CDR3 DNA is TGCAGTGCTAGGGCGCGGACTAGCGTCCACGAGCAGTACTTC. Translating gives CSARARTSVHEQYF.

The V call is TRBV12-3 or TRBV12-4, the J call TRBJ1-5; 9 bases are a match to TRBD1. The CDR3 is 13 residues long. Losses at the gene ends were 6 bases for V and 5 bases for J; bases not matched to a gene: 2. Here the CDR3 DNA reads TGTGCCAGCAGAAGACAGGGGGATCAGCCCCAGCATTTT. It encodes CASRRQGDQPQHF.

This clonotype was seen more than once but under ten times. The genes are TRBV30 and TRBJ1-1; the match to TRBD1 covers 8 bases. The V gene end was trimmed by 5 bases and the J gene end by 5 bases; junction bases not matched to a gene: 10. Per germline, CDR1 GTSNPN and CDR2 SVGIG (reference sequence). This CDR3 has 14 amino acids. Written as DNA, the CDR3 is TGTGCCTGGGGGCGACAGGGGTGGGTTACTGAAGCTTTCTTT. Translation gives CAWGRQGWVTEAFF.

This clonotype has at least ten counts. V usage is TRBV27 and J usage is TRBJ1-1; D uncertain. The CDR3 is 15 residues long. Germline values: CDR1 MNHEY, CDR2 SMNVEV (reference sequence). V was trimmed by 1 base and J by 1 base, leaving 10 bases between them. This CDR3 reads CASSLYSRGNTEAFF. The CDR3 DNA follows: TGTGCCAGCAGTTTATACTCGAGAGGGAACACTGAAGCTTTCTTT.

This clonotype was detected many times. The chain carries TRBV28 and TRBJ2-7, with D possibly TRBD1 on 6 matching bases. The V end was cut by 6 bases, the J end by 3 bases, with 9 bases between. Germline-derived CDR1 and CDR2 are MDHEN and SYDVKM. CDR3 length: 12 residues. The CDR3 spells CASRIQGYEQYF. For the CDR3, the DNA is TGTGCCAGCAGGATACAGGGCTACGAGCAGTACTTC. Together with reference TRBV28 and TRBJ2-7, the CDR3 gives the full variable domain: DVKVTQSSRYLVKRTGEKVFLECVQDMDHENMFWYRQDPGLGLRLIYFSYDVKMKEKGDIPEGYSVSREKKERFSLILESASTNQTSMYLCASRIQGYEQYFGPGTRLTVT.

This clonotype has ten or more counts. The chain links TRBV27 to TRBJ1-2; D is perhaps TRBD1 (6 bases). The V and J ends lost 0 bases and 4 bases respectively, with 15 bases between them. The CDR3 consists of 16 residues. Germline CDR1 is MNHEY and CDR2 is SMNVEV (reference sequence). DNA of the CDR3: TGTGCCAGCAGTTTATCGGGACCACAGGGCCCCTATGGCTACACCTTC. Translated: CASSLSGPQGPYGYTF.

This clonotype was seen many times. V gene TRBV12-3 or TRBV12-4 combines with J gene TRBJ2-3; 10 bases line up with TRBD2. The CDR3 runs 15 residues. J gave up 8 bases and V 4 bases, and 9 bases lay outside the gene matches. The CDR3 loop reads CASSSSSGGRGTQYF. Written as DNA, the CDR3 is TGTGCCAGCAGTTCCTCTAGCGGGGGCCGGGGTACGCAGTATTTT.

The chain is built from TRBV19 and TRBJ1-1; 12 nucleotides match TRBD1. Trimming at V came to 4 bases and at J to 1 base, leaving 10 bases not matched to a gene. The germline V gene encodes CDR1 LNHDA and CDR2 SQIVND (reference sequence). CDR3 size: 18 residues. In DNA, the CDR3 is TGTGCCAGTAGTAGGAGGGGGGGACAGGGGGCCCGGAACACTGAAGCTTTCTTT. It translates to CASSRRGGQGARNTEAFF.

V and J are TRBV20-1 and TRBJ2-3, with TRBD1 identical over 7 bases. Per the germline V gene, CDR1 is DFQATT and CDR2 is SNEGSKA (reference sequence). V shed 7 bases and J 3 bases; nucleotides not matched to a gene: 7. This CDR3 is 13 amino acids long. The CDR3 nucleotides are TGCAGTGTCAAGGGGGCAGGGACAGATACGCAGTATTTT. Its translation is CSVKGAGTDTQYF.

This clonotype was seen at least ten times. V gene TRBV12-3 or TRBV12-4 combines with J gene TRBJ2-1; perhaps TRBD2 as D (6 bases). Deletions cut 2 bases from V and 10 bases from J, with 15 bases between. The length of the CDR3 is 14 residues. CDR3 DNA: TGTGCCAGCAGTTTAAGGGTTGTTGGGGGGGAGCAGTTCTTC. Translation gives CASSLRVVGGEQFF.

The sample holds many counts of this clonotype. This chain uses TRBV18 with TRBJ1-6, with D hard to call. The V gene lost 2 bases and the J gene lost 8 bases, with 7 bases spanning the gap. This CDR3 is 13 amino acids long. Germline V gives CDR1 KGHSH, CDR2 LQKENI. The CDR3 DNA reads as TGTGCCAGCTCACCATTCCGGGATTCACCCCTCCACTTT. This gives the protein CASSPFRDSPLHF.

This clonotype was detected ten times or more. The rearrangement links TRBV24-1 to TRBJ2-5; no reliable D call. V was trimmed by 6 bases and J by 2 bases, leaving 9 bases between them. The CDR3 has 13 amino acids. Germline V gene sequence: CDR1 KGHDR, CDR2 SFDVKD. The CDR3 loop reads CATSLTQQETQYF. The CDR3 region has the DNA TGTGCCACCAGTCTGACACAACAAGAGACCCAGTACTTC.

This clonotype was counted ten times or more. A junction boundary mismatches the germline segment, possibly from a read error. This rearrangement joins TRBV2 to TRBJ1-2; weak D call: TRBD1 (5 bases). The CDR3 is made up of 14 amino acids. Germline V gene sequence: CDR1 SNHLY, CDR2 FYNNEI. The CDR3 protein is CASREGTIGYGYTF. The CDR3 nucleotides are TGTGCCAGCAGGGAAGGGACCATCGGCTATGGCTACACCTTC.

The rearrangement links TRBV9 to TRBJ2-3; 10 bases are a match to TRBD2. J gave up 0 bases and V 2 bases, and 0 bases lay outside the gene matches. Germline V CDR1 and CDR2: SGDLS, YYNGEE. The CDR3 is 15 residues long. DNA for the CDR3: TGTGCCAGCAGCGTTAGCGGGGGGAGCACAGATACGCAGTATTTT. It is translated as CASSVSGGSTDTQYF.

There are many counts of this clonotype. This rearrangement joins TRBV28 to TRBJ2-7, with 7 bases fitting TRBD2. The germline V gene has CDR1 MDHEN and CDR2 SYDVKM. The CDR3 has 18 residues. V was clipped by 6 bases and J by 2 bases; unmatched bases: 19. The chain's CDR3 is CASSPLGWRTRRAYEQYF. As DNA, the CDR3 is TGTGCCAGCAGCCCCCTCGGTTGGAGGACTAGGCGAGCCTACGAGCAGTACTTC.

This clonotype has more than one count but fewer than ten. V and J are TRBV4-2 and TRBJ2-7; 11 positions agree with TRBD1. The CDR3 has 14 residues. The V and J ends lost 6 bases and 5 bases, in that order; junction bases with no gene match: 6. CDR1 and CDR2 (germline): LGHNA, YNFKEQ. CDR3: CASSDWTGGDEQYF. The CDR3 region has the DNA TGTGCCAGCAGTGATTGGACAGGGGGCGACGAGCAGTACTTC.